Included here is one TCR beta chain sequence, with context. V trimming: 10 bases; J trimming: 4 bases; junction bases outside the gene matches: 12. This CDR3 comprises 15 residues. CDR1 MNHEY and CDR2 SVGAGI come from the germline V gene. This sample is part of a study of blood T cell repertoires in COVID-19. Study background: The cDNA or gDNA used as material had been derived from T cells, B-cell-depleted T cells, or PBMCs.

Some clones are missing from TCRdb's copy, which holds only in-frame ones; the method was immunoSEQ multiplex PCR. Found here are about 150,000 clones, about nine tenths of them singletons; the top ten hold about 4.2%. The chain employs TRBV6-5 and TRBJ2-3; 9 nucleotides align to TRBD2. The receptor comes from a woman in her fifties or sixties with active or convalescent COVID-19. Sequencing was performed on peripheral blood. The CDR3: CATSSRAGGPDTQYF. The DNA of the CDR3 is TGTGCCACCTCCTCGCGAGCGGGGGGCCCAGATACGCAGTATTTT.